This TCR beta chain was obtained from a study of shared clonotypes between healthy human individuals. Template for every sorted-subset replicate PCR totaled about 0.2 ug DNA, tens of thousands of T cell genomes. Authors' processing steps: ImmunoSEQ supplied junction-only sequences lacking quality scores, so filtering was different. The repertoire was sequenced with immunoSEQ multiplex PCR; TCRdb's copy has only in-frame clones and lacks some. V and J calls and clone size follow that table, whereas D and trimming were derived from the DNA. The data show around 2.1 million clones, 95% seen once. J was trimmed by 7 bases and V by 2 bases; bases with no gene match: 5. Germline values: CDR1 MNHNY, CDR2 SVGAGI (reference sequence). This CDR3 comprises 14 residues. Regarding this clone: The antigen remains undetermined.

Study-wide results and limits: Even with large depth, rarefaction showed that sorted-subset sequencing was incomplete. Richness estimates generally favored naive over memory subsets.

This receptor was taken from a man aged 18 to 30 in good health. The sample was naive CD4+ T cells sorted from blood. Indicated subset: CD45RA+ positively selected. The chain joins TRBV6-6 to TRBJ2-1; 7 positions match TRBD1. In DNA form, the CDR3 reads TGTGCCAGCAGTTACAGACCGACAGGGAATGAGCAGTTCTTC. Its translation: CASSYRPTGNEQFF.